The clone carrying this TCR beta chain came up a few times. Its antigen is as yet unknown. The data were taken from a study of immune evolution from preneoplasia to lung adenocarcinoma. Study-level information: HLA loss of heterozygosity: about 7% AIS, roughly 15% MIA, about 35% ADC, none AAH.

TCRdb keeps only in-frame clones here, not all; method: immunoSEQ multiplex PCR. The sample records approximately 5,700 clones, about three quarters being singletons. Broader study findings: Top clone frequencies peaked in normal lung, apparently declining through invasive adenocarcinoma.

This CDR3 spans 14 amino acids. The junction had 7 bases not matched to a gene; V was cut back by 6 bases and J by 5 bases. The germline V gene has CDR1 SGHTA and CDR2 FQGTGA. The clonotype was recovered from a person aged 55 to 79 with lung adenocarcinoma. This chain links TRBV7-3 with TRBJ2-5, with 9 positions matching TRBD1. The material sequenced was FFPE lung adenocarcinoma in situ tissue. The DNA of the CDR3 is TGTGCCAGCAGTCGAGGGACAGGGATGGAGACCCAGTACTTC. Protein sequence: CASSRGTGMETQYF.